This TCR beta chain derives from a study of siplizumab effects on memory and regulatory T cells. V shed 6 bases and J shed 2 bases, with 16 bases lying between them. This CDR3 is 15 amino acids long. Germline CDR1 reads SGHTA; CDR2 reads FQGNSA. Profiling relied on immunoSEQ multiplex PCR, and the TCRdb table lists in-frame clones only, not all of them. Among about 56,000 clones listed, about 98% were seen once. Material: naive CD8+ T cells sorted from blood. The sequence derives from a human donor in good health. The chain combines TRBV7-2 with TRBJ2-5, with D tentatively TRBD1 (6 bases). The CDR3 DNA reads as TGTGCCAGCAGGAAAGACAGGAAAAAACAAGAGACCCAGTACTTC. It translates to CASRKDRKKQETQYF.